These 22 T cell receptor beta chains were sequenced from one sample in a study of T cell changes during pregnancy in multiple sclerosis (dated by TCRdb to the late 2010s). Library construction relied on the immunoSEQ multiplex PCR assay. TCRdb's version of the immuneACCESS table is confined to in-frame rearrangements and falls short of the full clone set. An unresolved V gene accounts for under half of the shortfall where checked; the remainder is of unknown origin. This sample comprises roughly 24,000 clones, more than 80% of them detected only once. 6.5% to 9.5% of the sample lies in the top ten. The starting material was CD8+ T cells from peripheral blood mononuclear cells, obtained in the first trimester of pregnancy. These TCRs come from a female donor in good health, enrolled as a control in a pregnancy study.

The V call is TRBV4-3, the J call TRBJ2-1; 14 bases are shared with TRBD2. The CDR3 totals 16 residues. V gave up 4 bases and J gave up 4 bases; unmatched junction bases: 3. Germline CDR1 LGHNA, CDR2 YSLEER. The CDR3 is CASSPTSGGVYNEQFF. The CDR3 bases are TGCGCCAGCAGCCCGACTAGCGGGGGGGTGTACAATGAGCAGTTCTTC.

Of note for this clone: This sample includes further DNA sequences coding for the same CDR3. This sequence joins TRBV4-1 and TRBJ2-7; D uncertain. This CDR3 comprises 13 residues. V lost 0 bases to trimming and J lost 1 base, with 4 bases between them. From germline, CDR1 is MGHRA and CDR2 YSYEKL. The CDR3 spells CASSQDRSYEQYF. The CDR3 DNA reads TGCGCCAGCAGCCAAGACCGTTCCTACGAGCAGTACTTC.

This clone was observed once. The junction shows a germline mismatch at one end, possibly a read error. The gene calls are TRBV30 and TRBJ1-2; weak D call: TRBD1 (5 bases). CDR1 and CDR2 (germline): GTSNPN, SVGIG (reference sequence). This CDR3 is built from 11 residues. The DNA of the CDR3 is TGTGCCTGGAGGGGACTAGGGGACCCCCAGTTC. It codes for CAWRGLGDPQF.

The CDR3 nucleotides are TGTGCCAGCAGCCCGACAGGGACGGGAGAGACCCAGTACTTC. It specifies CASSPTGTGETQYF. The chain carries TRBV7-3 and TRBJ2-5; 7 bases match TRBD1. Unmatched junction bases numbered 7, after V lost 5 bases and J lost 4 bases. Germline values: CDR1 SGHTA, CDR2 FQGTGA. The CDR3 runs 14 residues.

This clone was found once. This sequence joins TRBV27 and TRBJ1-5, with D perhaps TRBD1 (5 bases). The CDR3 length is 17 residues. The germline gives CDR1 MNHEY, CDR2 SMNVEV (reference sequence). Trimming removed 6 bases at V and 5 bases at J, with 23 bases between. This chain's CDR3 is CASSLMLGGRLDQPQHF. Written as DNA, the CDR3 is TGTGCCAGCAGCCTTATGTTGGGGGGAAGACTTGATCAGCCCCAGCATTTT.

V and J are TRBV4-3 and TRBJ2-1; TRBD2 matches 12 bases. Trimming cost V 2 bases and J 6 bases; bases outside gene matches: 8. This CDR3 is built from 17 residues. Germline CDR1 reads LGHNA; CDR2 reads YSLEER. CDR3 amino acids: CASSQHPTSGGSNEQFF. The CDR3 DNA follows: TGCGCCAGCAGCCAACACCCTACTAGCGGGGGGAGCAATGAGCAGTTCTTC.

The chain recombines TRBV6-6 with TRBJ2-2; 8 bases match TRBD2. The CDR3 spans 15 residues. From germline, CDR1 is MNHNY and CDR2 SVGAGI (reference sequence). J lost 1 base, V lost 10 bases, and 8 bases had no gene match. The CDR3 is CATHGGGRNTGELFF. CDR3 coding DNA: TGTGCCACCCACGGGGGGGGGAGGAACACCGGGGAGCTGTTTTTT.

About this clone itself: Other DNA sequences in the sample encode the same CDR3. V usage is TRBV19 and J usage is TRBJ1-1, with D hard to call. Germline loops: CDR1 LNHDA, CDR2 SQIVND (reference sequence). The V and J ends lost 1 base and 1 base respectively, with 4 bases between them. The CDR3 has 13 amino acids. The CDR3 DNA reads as TGTGCCAGTAGTATAGGTAGGAACACTGAAGCTTTCTTT. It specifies CASSIGRNTEAFF. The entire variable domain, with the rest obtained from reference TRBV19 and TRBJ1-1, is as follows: DGGITQSPKYLFRKEGQNVTLSCEQNLNHDAMYWYRQDPGQGLRLIYYSQIVNDFQKGDIAEGYSVSREKKESFPLTVTSAQKNPTAFYLCASSIGRNTEAFFGQGTRLTVV.

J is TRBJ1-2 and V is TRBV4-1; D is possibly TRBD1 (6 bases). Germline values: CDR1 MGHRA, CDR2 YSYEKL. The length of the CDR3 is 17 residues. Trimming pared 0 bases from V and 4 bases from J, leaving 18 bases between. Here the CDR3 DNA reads TGCGCCAGCAGCCAAGATGGGGGGCAGGGGAGGGTCTATGGCTACACCTTC. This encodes CASSQDGGQGRVYGYTF.

The CDR3 loop is CASSLDSLGETQYF. DNA for the CDR3: TGTGCCAGCAGTCTGGACAGTTTAGGGGAGACCCAGTACTTC. The rearrangement uses TRBV27 and TRBJ2-5; tentatively, D is TRBD1 (6 bases). Trimming took 5 bases from V and 5 from J, leaving 15 bases between them. This CDR3 has 14 residues. CDR1 and CDR2 from the germline V gene are MNHEY and SMNVEV (reference sequence).

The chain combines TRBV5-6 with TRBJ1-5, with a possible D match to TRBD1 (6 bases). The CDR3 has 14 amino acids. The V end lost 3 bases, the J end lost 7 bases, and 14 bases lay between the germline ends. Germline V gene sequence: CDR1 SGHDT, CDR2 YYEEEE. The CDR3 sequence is CASSSDSDGQPQHF. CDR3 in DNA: TGTGCCAGCAGCTCGGACAGCGACGGACAGCCCCAGCATTTT.

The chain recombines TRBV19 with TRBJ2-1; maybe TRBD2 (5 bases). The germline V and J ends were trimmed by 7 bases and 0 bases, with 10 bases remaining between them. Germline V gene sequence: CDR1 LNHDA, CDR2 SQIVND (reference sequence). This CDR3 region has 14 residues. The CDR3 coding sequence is TGTGCCAGTAAGGGAGTCGGCTCCTACAATGAGCAGTTCTTC. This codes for CASKGVGSYNEQFF.

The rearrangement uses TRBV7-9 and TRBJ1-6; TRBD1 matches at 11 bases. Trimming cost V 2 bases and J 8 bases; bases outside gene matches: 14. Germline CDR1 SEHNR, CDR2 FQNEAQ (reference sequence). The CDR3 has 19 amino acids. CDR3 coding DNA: TGTGCCAGCAGCTTACGCGTGGTCGCCGGGACAGGGGGGGATTCACCCCTCCACTTT. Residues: CASSLRVVAGTGGDSPLHF.

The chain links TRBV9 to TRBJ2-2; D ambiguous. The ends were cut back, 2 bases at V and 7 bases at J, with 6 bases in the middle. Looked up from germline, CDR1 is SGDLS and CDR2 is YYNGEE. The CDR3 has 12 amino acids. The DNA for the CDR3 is TGTGCCAGCAGCGTTGTCAACGGGGAGCTGTTTTTT. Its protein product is CASSVVNGELFF.

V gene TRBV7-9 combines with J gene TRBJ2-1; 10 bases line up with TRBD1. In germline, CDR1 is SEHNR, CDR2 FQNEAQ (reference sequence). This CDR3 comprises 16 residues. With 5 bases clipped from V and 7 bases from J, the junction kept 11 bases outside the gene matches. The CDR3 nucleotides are TGTGCCAGCAGCCCGCTTTACGGGACAGGGGATAATGAGCAGTTCTTC. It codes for CASSPLYGTGDNEQFF. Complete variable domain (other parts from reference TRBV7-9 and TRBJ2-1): DTGVSQNPRHKITKRGQNVTFRCDPISEHNRLYWYRQTLGQGPEFLTYFQNEAQLEKSRLLSDRFSAERPKGSFSTLEIQRTEQGDSAMYLCASSPLYGTGDNEQFFGPGTRLTVL.

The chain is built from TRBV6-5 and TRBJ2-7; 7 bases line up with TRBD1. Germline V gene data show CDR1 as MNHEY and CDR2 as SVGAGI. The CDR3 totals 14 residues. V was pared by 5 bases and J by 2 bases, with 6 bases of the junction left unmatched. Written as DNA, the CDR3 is TGTGCCAGCAGTCACCGGGACAGCACCTACGAGCAGTACTTC. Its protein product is CASSHRDSTYEQYF.

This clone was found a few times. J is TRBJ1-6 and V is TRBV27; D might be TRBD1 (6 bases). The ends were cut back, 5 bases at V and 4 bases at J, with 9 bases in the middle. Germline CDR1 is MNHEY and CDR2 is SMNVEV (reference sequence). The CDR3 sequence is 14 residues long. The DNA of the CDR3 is TGTGCCAGCAGTACCGGGACATATAATTCACCCCTCCACTTT. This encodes CASSTGTYNSPLHF.

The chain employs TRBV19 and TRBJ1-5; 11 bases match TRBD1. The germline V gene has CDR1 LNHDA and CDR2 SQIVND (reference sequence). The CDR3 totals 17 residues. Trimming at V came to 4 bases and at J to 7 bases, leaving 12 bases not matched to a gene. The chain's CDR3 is CASSTRGDRGYGQPQHF. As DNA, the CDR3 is TGTGCCAGTAGTACCCGCGGGGACAGGGGGTATGGGCAGCCCCAGCATTTT.

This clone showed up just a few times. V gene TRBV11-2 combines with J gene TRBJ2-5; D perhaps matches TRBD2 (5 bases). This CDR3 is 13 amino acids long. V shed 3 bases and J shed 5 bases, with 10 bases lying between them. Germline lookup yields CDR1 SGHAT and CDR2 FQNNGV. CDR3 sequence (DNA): TGTGCCAGCAGCTTCGACTACTGGGAGACCCAGTACTTC. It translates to CASSFDYWETQYF.

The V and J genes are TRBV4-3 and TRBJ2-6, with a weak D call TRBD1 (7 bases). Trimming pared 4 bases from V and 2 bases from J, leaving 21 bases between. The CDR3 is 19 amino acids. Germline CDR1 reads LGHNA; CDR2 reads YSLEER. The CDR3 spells CASSPPSETGTAGANVLTF. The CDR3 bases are TGCGCCAGCAGCCCCCCCTCCGAGACAGGGACTGCTGGGGCCAACGTCCTGACTTTC.

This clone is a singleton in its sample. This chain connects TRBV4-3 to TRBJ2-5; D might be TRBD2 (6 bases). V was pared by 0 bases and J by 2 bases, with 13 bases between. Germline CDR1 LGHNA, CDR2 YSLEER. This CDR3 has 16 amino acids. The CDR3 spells CASSQDGTRGQETQYF. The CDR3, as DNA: TGCGCCAGCAGCCAAGACGGAACCCGGGGGCAAGAGACCCAGTACTTC.

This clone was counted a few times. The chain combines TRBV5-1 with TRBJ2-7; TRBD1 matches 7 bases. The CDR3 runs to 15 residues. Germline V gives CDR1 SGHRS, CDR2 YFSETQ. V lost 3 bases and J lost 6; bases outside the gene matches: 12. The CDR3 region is CASSSTSNQGVEQYF. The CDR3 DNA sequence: TGCGCCAGCAGCTCAACCTCTAACCAGGGGGTCGAGCAGTACTTC.